Presented here are 9 T cell receptor beta chains from one specimen sequenced in a study of T cell responses to AZD1222 COVID-19 vaccine. Assay used: immunoSEQ multiplex PCR; TCRdb lists only in-frame clones, some missing. The sample gives fewer than 150,000 clones, about 91% of which show up once; 4.7% is in the top ten. The input for sequencing was peripheral blood, taken on day 0 of AZD1222 vaccination. Every receptor here comes from an adult in good health.

In its sample, this clone was seen once. The V gene is TRBV28, the J gene TRBJ1-5; D gene uncertain. Germline CDR1 and CDR2: MDHEN and SYDVKM. V lost 1 base, J lost 2 bases, and 9 bases lay in between. The CDR3 contains 15 residues. DNA of the CDR3: TGTGCCAGCAGTTTATTGGACGGGGGCAATCAGCCCCAGCATTTT. As protein: CASSLLDGGNQPQHF.

J is TRBJ1-5 and V is TRBV18, with D unclear. V was shortened by 6 bases and J by 2 bases, with 14 bases between the two germline ends. CDR1 and CDR2 from the germline V gene are KGHSH and LQKENI. The CDR3 loop spans 15 amino acids. The CDR3 DNA reads as TGTGCCAGCTCGCCAGCGCGGCGAGGCAATCAGCCCCAGCATTTT. The encoded protein is CASSPARRGNQPQHF.

V and J are TRBV5-5 and TRBJ1-4; D remains ambiguous. The CDR3 spans 13 residues. V lost 4 bases to trimming and J lost 8 bases, with 12 bases between them. Germline CDR1 reads SGHKS; CDR2 reads YYEKEE (reference sequence). CDR3 amino acids: CASSAIDDEKLFF. CDR3 DNA sequence: TGTGCCAGCAGCGCCATAGACGACGAAAAACTGTTTTTT.

V gene TRBV6-4 combines with J gene TRBJ2-3, with a possible D match to TRBD2 (6 bases). Trimming took off 3 bases at V and 0 bases at J, with 10 bases between the two ends. From germline, CDR1 is MRHNA and CDR2 SNTAGT. CDR3 length: 15 amino acids. CDR3 bases: TGTGCCAGCAGTGAAGGGGAGGACAGCACAGATACGCAGTATTTT. This sequence encodes CASSEGEDSTDTQYF.

The chain links TRBV27 to TRBJ2-7; 11 bases match TRBD2. V shed 5 bases and J 2 bases; nucleotides not matched to a gene: 5. Germline CDR1 MNHEY, CDR2 SMNVEV (reference sequence). CDR3 length: 15 residues. The CDR3 spells CASSPLSGRAYEQYF. The CDR3 coding sequence is TGTGCCAGCAGTCCCCTTAGCGGGAGGGCCTACGAGCAGTACTTC.

The gene calls are TRBV11-2 and TRBJ1-6; D gene unclear. Germline assignment: CDR1 SGHAT and CDR2 FQNNGV. The CDR3 is 15 amino acids. V lost 1 base and J lost 9, with 13 bases in between. CDR3: CASSLVGVRGSPLHF. DNA for the CDR3: TGTGCCAGCAGCTTAGTCGGGGTCCGGGGTTCACCCCTCCACTTT. The whole variable domain, filled in from reference TRBV11-2 and TRBJ1-6, reads EAGVAQSPRYKIIEKRQSVAFWCNPISGHATLYWYQQILGQGPKLLIQFQNNGVVDDSQLPKDRFSAERLKGVDSTLKIQPAKLEDSAVYLCASSLVGVRGSPLHFGNGTRLTVT.

V and J are TRBV24-1 and TRBJ2-1, with D perhaps matching TRBD1 (6 bases). CDR3 length: 15 residues. Germline CDR1 KGHDR, CDR2 SFDVKD. V lost 3 bases and J lost 6, with 14 bases in between. This CDR3 reads CATSDPRGQSNEQFF. As DNA, the CDR3 is TGTGCCACCAGTGATCCAAGAGGACAGAGCAATGAGCAGTTCTTC.

The rearrangement joins TRBV30 to TRBJ2-7, with 8 nucleotides matching TRBD2. V lost 2 bases, J lost 4 bases, and 4 bases stayed unmatched. This CDR3 has 13 amino acids. CDR1 GTSNPN and CDR2 SVGIG come from the germline V gene (reference sequence). The DNA for the CDR3 is TGTGCCTGGAGTAGCGGGAGTGGGTACGAGCAGTACTTC. It is translated as CAWSSGSGYEQYF. Drawing the rest from reference TRBV30 and TRBJ2-7, the complete variable domain is SQTIHQWPATLVQPVGSPLSLECTVEGTSNPNLYWYRQAAGRGLQLLFYSVGIGQISSEVPQNLSASRPQDRQFILSSKKLLLSDSGFYLCAWSSGSGYEQYFGPGTRLTVT.

In this sample, this clone turned up once. This chain connects TRBV7-3 to TRBJ1-2; TRBD1 is a possible D gene (5 bases). This CDR3 contains 14 residues. CDR1 and CDR2 (germline): SGHTA, FQGTGA. The germline V and J ends were trimmed by 2 bases and 4 bases, with 11 bases remaining between them. CDR3 loop: CASSLGPRGYGYTF. CDR3 in DNA: TGTGCCAGCAGCTTAGGGCCGAGGGGCTATGGCTACACCTTC.